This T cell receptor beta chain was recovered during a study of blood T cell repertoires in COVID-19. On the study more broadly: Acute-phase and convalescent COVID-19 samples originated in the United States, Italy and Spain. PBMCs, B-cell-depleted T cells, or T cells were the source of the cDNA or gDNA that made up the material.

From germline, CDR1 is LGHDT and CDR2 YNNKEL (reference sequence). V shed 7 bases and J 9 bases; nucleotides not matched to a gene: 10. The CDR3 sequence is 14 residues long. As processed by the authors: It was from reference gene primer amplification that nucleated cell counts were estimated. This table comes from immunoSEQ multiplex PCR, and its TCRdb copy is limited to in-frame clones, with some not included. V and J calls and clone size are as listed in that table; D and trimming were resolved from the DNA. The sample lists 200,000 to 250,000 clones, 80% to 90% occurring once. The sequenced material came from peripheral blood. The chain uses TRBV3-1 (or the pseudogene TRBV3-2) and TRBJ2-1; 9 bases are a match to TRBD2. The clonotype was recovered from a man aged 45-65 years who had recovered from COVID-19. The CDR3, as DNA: TGTGCCAGCATGCGGGAGGGTGGGGGCCGTGAGCAGTTCTTC. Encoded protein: CASMREGGGREQFF.